The TCR beta chain under discussion was sequenced for a study of cytomegalovirus exposure and HLA in healthy donors. As to this clone: Its antigen is not identified.

Findings and limits, study-wide: First-cohort TCR clusters were later found to tend to co-occur in the 90 to 150 validation repertoires.

The germline gives CDR1 SGHTA, CDR2 FQGNSA. Trimming took off 1 base at V and 6 bases at J, with 10 bases between the two ends. CDR3 length: 13 amino acids. Libraries were prepared by immunoSEQ multiplex PCR; TCRdb keeps only in-frame clonotypes and omits some of them. This table has 65,000 to 80,000 clones, around 94% appearing once. The chain joins TRBV7-2 to TRBJ2-7; no clear D gene. The TCR originated in a woman between 18 and 30 years old in good health and CMV-seropositive. Sequencing was done on a sample of PBMCs. Written as DNA, the CDR3 is TGTGCCAGCAGCTTAGGAGTAGCACGCGAGCAGTACTTC. This sequence encodes CASSLGVAREQYF.